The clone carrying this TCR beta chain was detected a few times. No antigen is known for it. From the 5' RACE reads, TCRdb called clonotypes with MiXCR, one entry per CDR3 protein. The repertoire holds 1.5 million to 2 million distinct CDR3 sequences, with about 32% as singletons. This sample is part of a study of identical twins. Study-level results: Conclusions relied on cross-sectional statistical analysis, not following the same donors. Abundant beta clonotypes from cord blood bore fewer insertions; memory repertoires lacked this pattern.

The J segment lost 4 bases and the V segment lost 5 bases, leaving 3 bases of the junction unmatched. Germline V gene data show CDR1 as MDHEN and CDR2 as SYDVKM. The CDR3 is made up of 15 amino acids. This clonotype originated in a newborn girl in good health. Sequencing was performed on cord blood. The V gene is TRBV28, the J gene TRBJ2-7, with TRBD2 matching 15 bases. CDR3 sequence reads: CASSRGTSGRYEQYF. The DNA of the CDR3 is TGTGCCAGCAGTCGGGGGACTAGCGGGAGGTACGAGCAGTACTTC.